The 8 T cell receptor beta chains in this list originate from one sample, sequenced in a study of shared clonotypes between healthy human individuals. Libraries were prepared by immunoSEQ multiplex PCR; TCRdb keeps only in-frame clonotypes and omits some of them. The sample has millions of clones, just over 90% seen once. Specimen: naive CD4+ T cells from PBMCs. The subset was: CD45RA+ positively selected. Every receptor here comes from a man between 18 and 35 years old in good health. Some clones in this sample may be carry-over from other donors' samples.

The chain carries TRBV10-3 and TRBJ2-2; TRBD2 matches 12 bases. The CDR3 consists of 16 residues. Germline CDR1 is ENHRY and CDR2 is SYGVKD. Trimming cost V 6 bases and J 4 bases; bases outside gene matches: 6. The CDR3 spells CAISPTSGRSTGELFF. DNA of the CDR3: TGTGCCATCAGCCCCACTAGCGGGAGGAGCACCGGGGAGCTGTTTTTT.

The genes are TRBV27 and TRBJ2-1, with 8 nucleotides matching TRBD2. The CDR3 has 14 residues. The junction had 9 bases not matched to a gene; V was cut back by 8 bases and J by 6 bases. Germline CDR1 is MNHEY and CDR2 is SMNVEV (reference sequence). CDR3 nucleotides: TGTGCCAGCTGGGCACGAGCGGGAGCCAATGAGCAGTTCTTC. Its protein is CASWARAGANEQFF.

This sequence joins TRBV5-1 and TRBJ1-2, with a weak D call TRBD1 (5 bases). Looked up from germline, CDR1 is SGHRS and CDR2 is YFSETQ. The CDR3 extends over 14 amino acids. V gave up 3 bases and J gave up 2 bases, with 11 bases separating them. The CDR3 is CASSSRSGNYGYTF. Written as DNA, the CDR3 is TGCGCCAGCAGCTCCCGGTCAGGGAACTATGGCTACACCTTC.

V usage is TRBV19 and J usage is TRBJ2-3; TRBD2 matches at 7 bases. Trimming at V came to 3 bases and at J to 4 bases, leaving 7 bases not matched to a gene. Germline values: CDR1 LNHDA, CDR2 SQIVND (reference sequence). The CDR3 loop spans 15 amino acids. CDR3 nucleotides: TGTGCCAGTAGTATGGGGCGGGAGCGGGCAGATACGCAGTATTTT. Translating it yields CASSMGRERADTQYF.

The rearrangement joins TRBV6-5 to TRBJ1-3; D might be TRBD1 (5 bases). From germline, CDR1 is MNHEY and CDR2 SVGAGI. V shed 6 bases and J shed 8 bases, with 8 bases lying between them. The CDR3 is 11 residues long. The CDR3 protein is CASRGGYTIYF. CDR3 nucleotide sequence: TGTGCCAGCAGGGGGGGGTACACCATATATTTT.

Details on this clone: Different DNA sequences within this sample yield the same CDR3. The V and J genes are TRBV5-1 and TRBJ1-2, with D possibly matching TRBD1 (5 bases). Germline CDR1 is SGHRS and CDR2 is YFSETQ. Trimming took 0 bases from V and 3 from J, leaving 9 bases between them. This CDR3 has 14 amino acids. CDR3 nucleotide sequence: TGCGCCAGCAGCTTGGCTCCGGGGGACTATGGCTACACCTTC. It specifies CASSLAPGDYGYTF. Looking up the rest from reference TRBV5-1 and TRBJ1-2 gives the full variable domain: KAGVTQTPRYLIKTRGQQVTLSCSPISGHRSVSWYQQTPGQGLQFLFEYFSETQRNKGNFPGRFSGRQFSNSRSEMNVSTLELGDSALYLCASSLAPGDYGYTFGSGTRLTVV.

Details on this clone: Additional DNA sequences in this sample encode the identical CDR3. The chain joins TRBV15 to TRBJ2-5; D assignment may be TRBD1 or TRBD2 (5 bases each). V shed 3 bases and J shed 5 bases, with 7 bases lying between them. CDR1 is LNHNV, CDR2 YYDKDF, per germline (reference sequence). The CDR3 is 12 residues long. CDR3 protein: CATSRGEETQYF. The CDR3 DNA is TGTGCCACCAGCAGGGGGGAGGAGACCCAGTACTTC. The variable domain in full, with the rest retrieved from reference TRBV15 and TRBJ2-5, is DAMVIQNPRYQVTQFGKPVTLSCSQTLNHNVMYWYQQKSSQAPKLLFHYYDKDFNNEADTPDNFQSRRPNTSFCFLDIRSPGLGDTAMYLCATSRGEETQYFGPGTRLLVL.

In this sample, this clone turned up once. The DNA for the CDR3 is TGTGCCAGCAGCTCCTACAGGGTTAACTATGGCTACACCTTC. Translating gives CASSSYRVNYGYTF. The genes are TRBV7-2 and TRBJ1-2; D possibly corresponds to TRBD1 (6 bases). The CDR3 loop spans 14 amino acids. CDR1 and CDR2 from the germline V gene are SGHTA and FQGNSA. The germline V and J ends were trimmed by 4 bases and 1 base, with 10 bases remaining between them.